These 16 T cell receptor beta chains came from one sample sequenced in a study of T cells in Graves' hyperthyroidism and ophthalmopathy (dated 2019 in TCRdb). Library creation used multiplex PCR. The data were produced on an Illumina HiSeq 2000. Amplification of TCR beta CDR3 regions was carried out from RNA transcripts. A first-round RT-PCR of the TCR CDR3 used the HTBI primer set with the Qiagen OneStep RT-PCR kit. The public sequencing data were trimmed at Q25 with fastp and processed into clonotypes with MiXCR by TCRdb, which kept only in-frame beta chains. Each record represents a unique CDR3 protein, reported with the most common genes and DNA among its rows. The table for this sample lists a few hundred thousand distinct CDR3 sequences; 15% to 19% of them were counted only once. Approximately 14% of the sample comes from the top ten. Input material: blood. Receptors originate from a woman under 30 with Graves' hyperthyroidism.

This clonotype has only a few counts. The chain joins TRBV4-1 to TRBJ2-1; 9 bases are a match to TRBD2. This CDR3 has 14 residues. Unmatched junction bases numbered 3, after V lost 4 bases and J lost 5 bases. Germline assignment: CDR1 MGHRA and CDR2 YSYEKL. CDR3 nucleotides: TGCGCCAGCAGCCCCGCGGGAGGGGACAATGAGCAGTTCTTC. Protein: CASSPAGGDNEQFF.

This clonotype was recorded at least ten times. The CDR3 DNA reads as TGTGCCAGCAGCTCGATTCGACAGTTCGGCTACACCTTC. Protein: CASSSIRQFGYTF. The chain employs TRBV11-2 and TRBJ1-2; weak D call: TRBD1 (5 bases). Germline V gives CDR1 SGHAT, CDR2 FQNNGV. V was clipped by 4 bases and J by 8 bases, with 14 bases between them. The CDR3 runs 13 residues.

J is TRBJ2-7 and V is TRBV4-2; D is unresolved. CDR1 is LGHNA and CDR2 is YNFKEQ in the germline V gene. The germline V and J ends were trimmed by 0 bases and 2 bases, with 11 bases remaining between them. The length of the CDR3 is 15 residues. The CDR3 sequence: CASSQEGLEAYEQYF. The CDR3 region has the DNA TGTGCCAGCAGCCAAGAAGGTTTAGAGGCCTACGAGCAGTACTTC.

The chain couples TRBV10-3 to TRBJ2-6; possibly TRBD1 for D (6 bases). CDR3 length: 15 residues. Germline V CDR1 and CDR2: ENHRY, SYGVKD. With 4 bases removed from V and 0 bases from J, the gap between germline ends came to 7 bases. CDR3 amino acids: CAISVGHSGANVLTF. The CDR3 DNA reads as TGTGCCATCAGTGTGGGACACTCTGGGGCCAACGTCCTGACTTTC.

This clonotype appeared many times. The rearrangement joins TRBV6-1 to TRBJ1-2; TRBD1 matches 8 bases. Germline V gene data show CDR1 as MNHNS and CDR2 as SASEGT. Germline trimming cut 5 bases from V and 5 bases from J; bases unmatched to any gene: 16. This CDR3 spans 17 amino acids. CDR3 region: CASSSLFSDRAWYGYTF. As DNA, the CDR3 is TGTGCCAGCAGTTCCCTCTTCTCGGACAGGGCATGGTATGGCTACACCTTC.

This clonotype was seen many times. This rearrangement joins TRBV15 to TRBJ2-1; unclear D gene. Germline V CDR1 and CDR2: LNHNV, YYDKDF (reference sequence). The V gene lost 0 bases and the J gene lost 6 bases, with 9 bases spanning the gap. The CDR3 is 14 residues long. In nucleotides, the CDR3 is TGTGCCACCAGCAGAGAGGGCATTCTCAATGAGCAGTTCTTC. This encodes CATSREGILNEQFF.

This clonotype was recorded at least ten times. V is TRBV11-2 and J is TRBJ1-1; D is unclear. Trimming cost V 5 bases and J 12 bases, with 22 bases left between them. The CDR3 is 14 residues long. Germline V CDR1 and CDR2: SGHAT, FQNNGV. The CDR3 DNA follows: TGTGCCAGCAGCACTGGGGTGACCCCCGCCTTCCCTTTCTTT. Translated, it gives CASSTGVTPAFPFF.

This clonotype was counted ten times or more. V usage is TRBV11-2 and J usage is TRBJ2-1, with unresolved D. The CDR3 contains 13 residues. V was shortened by 3 bases and J by 0 bases, with 3 bases between the two germline ends. CDR1 is SGHAT and CDR2 is FQNNGV in the germline V gene. In DNA, the CDR3 is TGTGCCAGCAGCTTTTTCTCCTACAATGAGCAGTTCTTC. It encodes CASSFFSYNEQFF. Using reference TRBV11-2 and TRBJ2-1 for the parts outside the CDR3, the full variable domain is EAGVAQSPRYKIIEKRQSVAFWCNPISGHATLYWYQQILGQGPKLLIQFQNNGVVDDSQLPKDRFSAERLKGVDSTLKIQPAKLEDSAVYLCASSFFSYNEQFFGPGTRLTVL.

This clonotype was found many times. V usage is TRBV11-2 and J usage is TRBJ1-1; no definite D call. Looked up from germline, CDR1 is SGHAT and CDR2 is FQNNGV. The length of the CDR3 is 11 residues. The V end was cut by 5 bases, the J end by 3 bases, with 4 bases between. The CDR3 spells CASSLHTEAFF. As DNA, the CDR3 is TGTGCCAGCAGCCTACACACTGAAGCTTTCTTT. Together with reference TRBV11-2 and TRBJ1-1, the CDR3 gives the full variable domain: EAGVAQSPRYKIIEKRQSVAFWCNPISGHATLYWYQQILGQGPKLLIQFQNNGVVDDSQLPKDRFSAERLKGVDSTLKIQPAKLEDSAVYLCASSLHTEAFFGQGTRLTVV.

This clonotype occurred a few times. This chain uses TRBV3-1 with TRBJ2-4; D uncertain. This CDR3 comprises 14 residues. CDR1 and CDR2 (germline): LGHDT, YNNKEL (reference sequence). Trimming left V 1 base short and J 9 bases short, with 13 bases between. CDR3 coding DNA: TGTGCCAGCAGCCAAGCCCCTTACAGTGTCATTCAGTACTTC. This codes for CASSQAPYSVIQYF.

Concerning this clonotype: A junction boundary mismatches the germline segment, possibly from a read error. The chain links TRBV28 to TRBJ1-3, with D possibly matching TRBD1 (6 bases). This CDR3 has 13 residues. Per the germline V gene, CDR1 is MDHEN and CDR2 is SYDVKM. For the CDR3, the DNA is TGTGCCAGCATCCTAGGGGGGGGAAACACCGTATATTTT. This gives the protein CASILGGGNTVYF.

This clonotype was observed a handful of times. The genes are TRBV6-1 and TRBJ2-1; no reliable D call. This CDR3 has 14 amino acids. The germline CDR1 and CDR2 sequences are MNHNS and SASEGT. The V end was cut by 11 bases, the J end by 1 base, with 15 bases between. CDR3 loop: CAATRLVSYNEQFF. The CDR3 DNA sequence: TGTGCCGCCACTCGACTGGTTTCCTACAATGAGCAGTTCTTC.

Turning to this clonotype: Being one base from a much bigger clone, this may be a read error. The chain uses TRBV7-8 and TRBJ1-5, with D unresolved. The CDR3 totals 12 residues. The V gene's germline CDR1 is SGHVS and CDR2 FQNEAQ. The CDR3, as DNA: TGTGCCAGCAGCTTAGAAGGTCAGCTCCAGCATTTT. Amino acid sequence: CASSLEGQLQHF. The full variable domain, completed using reference TRBV7-8 and TRBJ1-5, is GAGVSQSPRYKVAKRGQDVALRCDPISGHVSLFWYQQALGQGPEFLTYFQNEAQLDKSGLPSDRFFAERPEGSVSTLKIQRTQQEDSAVYLCASSLEGQLQHFGDGTRLSIL.

The rearrangement links TRBV29-1 to TRBJ2-7; D uncertain. V lost 6 bases, J lost 3 bases, and 18 bases lay in between. Germline V lookup: CDR1 SQVTM, CDR2 ANQGSEA. This CDR3 has 14 amino acids. The CDR3 is CSVVTLPGLYEQYF. The CDR3 region has the DNA TGCAGCGTCGTGACCCTACCTGGGCTCTACGAGCAGTACTTC.

This clonotype was detected ten times or more. This rearrangement joins TRBV18 to TRBJ2-1; TRBD2 aligns across 9 bases. CDR1 is KGHSH and CDR2 is LQKENI in the germline V gene. V trimming: 5 bases; J trimming: 2 bases; junction bases outside the gene matches: 4. The CDR3 is made up of 15 amino acids. The CDR3 is CASSVASGTYNEQFF. CDR3 DNA: TGTGCCAGCTCAGTGGCTAGCGGGACCTACAATGAGCAGTTCTTC.

Notes on this clonotype: A junction boundary mismatches the germline segment, possibly from a read error. The DNA of the CDR3 is TGTGCCAGCAGCGAAGGGGGCCCGAACACTGAAGCTTTCTTT. It is translated as CASSEGGPNTEAFF. The chain links TRBV6-1 to TRBJ1-1; 7 bases fit TRBD1. The CDR3 sequence is 14 residues long. The germline V gene has CDR1 MNHNS and CDR2 SASEGT.